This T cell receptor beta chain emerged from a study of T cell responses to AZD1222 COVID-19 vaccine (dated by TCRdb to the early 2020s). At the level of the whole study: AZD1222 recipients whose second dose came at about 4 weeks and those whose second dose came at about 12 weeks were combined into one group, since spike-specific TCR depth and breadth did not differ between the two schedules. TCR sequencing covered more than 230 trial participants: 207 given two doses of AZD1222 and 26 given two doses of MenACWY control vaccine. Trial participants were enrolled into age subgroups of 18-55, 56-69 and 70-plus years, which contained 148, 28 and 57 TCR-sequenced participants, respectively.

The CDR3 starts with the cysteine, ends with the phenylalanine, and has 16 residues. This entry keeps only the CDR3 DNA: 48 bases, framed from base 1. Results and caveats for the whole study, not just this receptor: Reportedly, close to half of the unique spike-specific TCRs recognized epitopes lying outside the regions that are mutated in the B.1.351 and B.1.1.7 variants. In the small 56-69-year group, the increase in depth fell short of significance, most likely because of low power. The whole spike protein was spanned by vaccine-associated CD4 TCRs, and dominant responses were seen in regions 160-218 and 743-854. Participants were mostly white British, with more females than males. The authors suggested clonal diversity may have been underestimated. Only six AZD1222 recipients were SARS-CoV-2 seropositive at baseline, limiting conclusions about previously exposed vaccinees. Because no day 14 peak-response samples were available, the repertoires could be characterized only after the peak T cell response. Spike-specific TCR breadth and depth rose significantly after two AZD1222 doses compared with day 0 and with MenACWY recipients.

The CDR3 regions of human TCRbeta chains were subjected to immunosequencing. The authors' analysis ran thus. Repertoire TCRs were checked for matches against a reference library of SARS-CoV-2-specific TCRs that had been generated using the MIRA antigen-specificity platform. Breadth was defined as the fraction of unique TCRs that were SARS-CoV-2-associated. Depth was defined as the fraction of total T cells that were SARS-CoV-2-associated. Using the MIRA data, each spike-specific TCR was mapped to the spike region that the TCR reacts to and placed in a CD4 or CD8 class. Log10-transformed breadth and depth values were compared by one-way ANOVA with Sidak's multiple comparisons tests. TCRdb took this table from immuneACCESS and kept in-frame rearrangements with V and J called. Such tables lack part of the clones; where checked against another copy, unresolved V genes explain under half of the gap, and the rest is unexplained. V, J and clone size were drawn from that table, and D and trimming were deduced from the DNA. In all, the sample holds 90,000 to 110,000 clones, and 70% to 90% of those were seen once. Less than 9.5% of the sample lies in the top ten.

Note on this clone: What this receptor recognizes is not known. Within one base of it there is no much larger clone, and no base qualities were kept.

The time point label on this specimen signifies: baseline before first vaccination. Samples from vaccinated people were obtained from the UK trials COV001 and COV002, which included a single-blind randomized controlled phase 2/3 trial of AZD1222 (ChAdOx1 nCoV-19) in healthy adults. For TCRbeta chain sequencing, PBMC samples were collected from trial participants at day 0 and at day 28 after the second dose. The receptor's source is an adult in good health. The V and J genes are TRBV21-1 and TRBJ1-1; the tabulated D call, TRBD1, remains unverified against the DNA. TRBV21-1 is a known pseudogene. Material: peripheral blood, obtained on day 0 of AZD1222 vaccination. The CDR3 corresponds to CASNRGPNSMNTEAFF. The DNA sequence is TGTGCCAGCAACAGGGGGCCTAATTCAATGAACACTGAAGCTTTCTTT.